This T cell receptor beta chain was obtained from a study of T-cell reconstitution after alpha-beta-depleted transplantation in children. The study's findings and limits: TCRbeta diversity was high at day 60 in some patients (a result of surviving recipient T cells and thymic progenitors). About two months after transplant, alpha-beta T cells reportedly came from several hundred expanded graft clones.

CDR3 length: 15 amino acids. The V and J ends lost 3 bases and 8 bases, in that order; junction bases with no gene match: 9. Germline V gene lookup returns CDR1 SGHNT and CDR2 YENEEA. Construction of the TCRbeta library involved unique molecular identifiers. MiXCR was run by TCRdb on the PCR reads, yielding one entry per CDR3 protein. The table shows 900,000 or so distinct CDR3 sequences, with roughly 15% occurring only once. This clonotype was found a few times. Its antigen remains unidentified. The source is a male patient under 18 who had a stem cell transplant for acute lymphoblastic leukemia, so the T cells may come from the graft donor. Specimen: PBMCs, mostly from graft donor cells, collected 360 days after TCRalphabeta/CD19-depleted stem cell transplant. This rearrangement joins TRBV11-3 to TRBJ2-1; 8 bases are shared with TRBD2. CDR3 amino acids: CASSLGSTSEDEQFF. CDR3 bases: TGTGCCAGCAGCTTGGGGTCGACTAGCGAGGATGAGCAGTTCTTC. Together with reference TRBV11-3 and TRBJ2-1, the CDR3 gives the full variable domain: EAGVVQSPRYKIIEKKQPVAFWCNPISGHNTLYWYLQNLGQGPELLIRYENEEAVDDSQLPKDRFSAERLKGVDSTLKIQPAELGDSAVYLCASSLGSTSEDEQFFGPGTRLTVL.